The 7 T cell receptor beta chains reported below all come from one sample, sequenced in a study of T cell repertoires in ileal Crohn's disease. Sequencing used immunoSEQ multiplex PCR; TCRdb keeps in-frame clones, though not all of them. The sample lists 6,500 to 9,000 clones, around 78% seen once, with 4.5% to 5% in the top ten. The sample was ileal tissue. The receptors stem from an adult with Crohn's disease.

The chain couples TRBV6-5 to TRBJ1-6; D is uncertain. The CDR3 has 14 residues. Trimming took off 5 bases at V and 11 bases at J, with 16 bases between the two ends. Germline CDR1 reads MNHEY; CDR2 reads SVGAGI. DNA of the CDR3: TGTGCCAGCAGTCGGAGTTATGTAGTTCCACCCCTCCACTTT. Translating it yields CASSRSYVVPPLHF.

This chain connects TRBV9 to TRBJ2-2; 8 bases agree with TRBD1. Looked up from germline, CDR1 is SGDLS and CDR2 is YYNGEE. The CDR3 has 20 residues. J was trimmed by 3 bases and V by 0 bases; bases with no gene match: 16. CDR3 nucleotides: TGTGCCAGCAGCGTAGCTACAGGGGGACGACGGGGACAGTACACCGGGGAGCTGTTTTTT. It encodes CASSVATGGRRGQYTGELFF.

V gene TRBV6-4 combines with J gene TRBJ2-2; D is perhaps TRBD2 (5 bases). Germline loops: CDR1 MRHNA, CDR2 SNTAGT. V was cut by 5 bases and J by 2 bases, with 9 bases left in between. This CDR3 comprises 14 residues. The CDR3 DNA sequence: TGTGCCAGCAGTTGGACGGGAAACACCGGGGAGCTGTTTTTT. This encodes CASSWTGNTGELFF.

V and J are TRBV5-1 and TRBJ2-3; D may be TRBD2 (6 bases). Between the trimmed V and J ends, which lost 1 base and 0 bases, there was a span of 15 bases. This CDR3 region has 17 residues. Per the germline V gene, CDR1 is SGHRS and CDR2 is YFSETQ. The CDR3 DNA reads TGCGCCAGCAGCTTGTTTGGGCTAGGGACTAGCACAGATACGCAGTATTTT. This encodes CASSLFGLGTSTDTQYF.

The rearrangement links TRBV5-1 to TRBJ2-1, with D perhaps TRBD2 (6 bases). Germline V gives CDR1 SGHRS, CDR2 YFSETQ. The V end was cut by 4 bases, the J end by 10 bases, with 15 bases between. The CDR3 consists of 13 residues. The CDR3 DNA is TGCGCCAGCAGCGAGACTAGTTATAACGAGCAGTTCTTC. It yields the protein CASSETSYNEQFF. The whole variable domain, remainder taken from reference TRBV5-1 and TRBJ2-1, is KAGVTQTPRYLIKTRGQQVTLSCSPISGHRSVSWYQQTPGQGLQFLFEYFSETQRNKGNFPGRFSGRQFSNSRSEMNVSTLELGDSALYLCASSETSYNEQFFGPGTRLTVL.

The chain recombines TRBV2 with TRBJ1-1, with 9 bases fitting TRBD1. The CDR3 covers 18 residues. V shed 2 bases and J 1 base; nucleotides not matched to a gene: 11. The germline gives CDR1 SNHLY, CDR2 FYNNEI. The CDR3 DNA reads TGTGCCAGCAGTGAAACAGGGGGCGTTTTCGGACCGAACACTGAAGCTTTCTTT. Protein product: CASSETGGVFGPNTEAFF.

J is TRBJ2-7 and V is TRBV6-1, with 13 bases identical to TRBD2. V gave up 5 bases and J gave up 7 bases; unmatched junction bases: 5. In germline, CDR1 is MNHNS, CDR2 SASEGT. This CDR3 has 14 amino acids. The CDR3 DNA reads TGTGCCAGCAGTAGGACTAGCGGGGGAGCGGAGCAGTACTTC. Encoded protein: CASSRTSGGAEQYF.